The following is a T cell receptor beta chain sequence with its context. This table comes from immunoSEQ multiplex PCR, and its TCRdb copy is limited to in-frame clones, with some not included. The table includes roughly 80,000 clones, over 80% detected once. These data come from a study of T cell clones after liver transplantation. This CDR3 contains 14 residues. Germline V CDR1 and CDR2: KGHSH, LQKENI. Trimming removed 2 bases from V and 5 bases from J; junction bases left unmatched: 4. Specimen: CD4+ T cells from blood, collected 45 to 46 months after liver transplant. This clonotype originated in a human patient who received a liver transplant. Some T cells may be graft donor cells. V usage is TRBV18 and J usage is TRBJ2-5, with 8 bases matching TRBD1. CDR3 region: CASSPGQGSETQYF. CDR3 DNA sequence: TGTGCCAGCTCACCAGGACAGGGTAGCGAGACCCAGTACTTC.